What follows describes a single TCR beta chain. The entry originates in a study of T cell changes during pregnancy in multiple sclerosis. Assay used: immunoSEQ multiplex PCR; TCRdb lists only in-frame clones, some missing. In the table there are approximately 74,000 clones, almost 95% of which are singletons. The sequencing used peripheral blood, collected before pregnancy. The TCR was taken from a female donor with multiple sclerosis, enrolled in a pregnancy study.

The DNA of the CDR3 is TGTGCCCGACTAAGCCCGAACACCGGGGAGCTGTTTTTT. This codes for CARLSPNTGELFF. This chain joins TRBV7-2 and TRBJ2-2; D perhaps matches TRBD2 (5 bases). The V and J ends lost 11 bases and 0 bases respectively, with 10 bases between them. CDR1 and CDR2 (germline): SGHTA, FQGNSA. The CDR3 loop spans 13 amino acids.